The sequence of this T cell receptor beta chain was determined in a study of shared clonotypes between healthy human individuals. Study-wide points: Some clonotypes were shared by all four sorted-subset donors, while others were not shared. The non-shared ones had lower generation probabilities than the shared ones. Sample collection involved blood only; tissue repertoires are likely different.

The CDR3 runs to 18 residues. V shed 0 bases and J shed 7 bases, with 22 bases lying between them. Germline CDR1 and CDR2: PRHDT and FYEKMQ (reference sequence). In the authors' workflow: Filtering differed since immunoSEQ provided only junctions, with no quality scores. Clones were sequenced by immunoSEQ multiplex PCR, and TCRdb holds only the in-frame ones, with some missing. V and J calls plus clone size are reproduced from that table; the DNA served to infer D and trimming. The sample yields 2 million to 2.5 million clones, approximately 94% seen once. Naive CD8 cells comprised CD45RO-negative, CCR7-positively selected cells, excluding terminally differentiated effector memory CD45RA+ cells. All participating donors were Caucasian adults from Nashville, Tennessee. Points on this clone: Its antigen is unidentified.

The receptor comes from a man in his late teens or twenties in good health. What was sequenced was naive CD8+ T cells sorted from blood. This chain uses TRBV13 with TRBJ1-5; D is possibly TRBD1 (6 bases). CDR3 in amino acids: CASSLGGGGSDTGQPQHF. The CDR3, as DNA: TGTGCCAGCAGCTTAGGCGGTGGGGGCAGTGACACGGGACAGCCCCAGCATTTT.